This entry lists 2 T cell receptor beta chains sequenced from one sample in a study of beta chain features in type 1 diabetes. TCRB transcripts that were expressed got sequenced, as all of the isolated RNA had been reverse transcribed. Libraries were prepared by immunoSEQ multiplex PCR; TCRdb keeps only in-frame clonotypes and omits some of them. The repertoire holds roughly 290,000 clones, with about 8% as singletons. The specimen sequenced was central memory CD4+ T cells from blood. All receptors derive from a woman between 18 and 30 years old in good health.

This clone was recorded a few times. V is TRBV2 and J is TRBJ1-2; TRBD1 might be the D (6 bases). Trimming shortened V by 7 bases and J by 4 bases, and 16 bases separated the two germline ends. The CDR3 covers 14 residues. Germline V CDR1 and CDR2: SNHLY, FYNNEI. This CDR3 reads CASTGTTGGYGYTF. CDR3 sequence (DNA): TGTGCCAGCACTGGAACGACAGGAGGCTATGGCTACACCTTC.

This clone was found a few times. The gene calls are TRBV28 and TRBJ2-1, with 8 bases identical to TRBD1. CDR3 length equals 15 residues. The junction had 5 bases not matched to a gene; V was cut back by 3 bases and J by 4 bases. Germline loops: CDR1 MDHEN, CDR2 SYDVKM. The CDR3 here is CASSFYRDRYNEQFF. For the CDR3, the DNA is TGTGCCAGCAGTTTTTACCGGGACAGGTACAATGAGCAGTTCTTC.